This paragraph covers one T cell receptor beta chain sequence. The antigen is not known. The V gene's germline CDR1 is MDHEN and CDR2 SYDVKM. V was pared by 0 bases and J by 7 bases, with 9 bases of the junction left unmatched. The CDR3 length is 18 residues. This specimen comes from a study of cytomegalovirus exposure and HLA in healthy donors. Points from the study as a whole: The authors confirmed in vitro that a few CMV-associated chains were specific for CMV antigens. As was reported, the classifier diagnosed cytomegalovirus status with high specificity and sensitivity.

The table came from immunoSEQ multiplex PCR; TCRdb's copy has only in-frame clones and leaves some out. The sample includes about 280,000 clones, 65% to 90% of them seen just once. The sequence derives from a woman aged 18-29 years in good health and CMV-seronegative. The V call is TRBV28, the J call TRBJ1-4, with TRBD1 matching over 12 bases. Source material: PBMCs. As DNA, the CDR3 is TGTGCCAGCAGTTTATGGGGGACAGGGGGCAAGAACGGTGAAAAACTGTTTTTT. This encodes CASSLWGTGGKNGEKLFF.